This T cell receptor (beta chain) was found in a study of OX40 agonist ivuxolimab in advanced cancers. At the level of the whole study: Ivuxolimab, which targeted the costimulatory receptor OX40 (CD134), was an agonistic, fully human IgG2 monoclonal antibody. Intravenous ivuxolimab was administered to patients every 2 weeks at six dose levels: 0.01, 0.1, 0.3, 1.5, 3 and 10 mg/kg. Of the 50 or so patients in dose escalation, about 19 had hepatocellular carcinoma, roughly 15 had melanoma, 9 had renal cell carcinoma and 9 had head and neck cancer. In the dose-escalation cohort, approximately 82% of patients were male, and the mean age was approximately 60 years, with a range of about 23 to 90. Patients were allowed to have had prior anti-PD-1, anti-PD-L1 or anti-CTLA-4 therapy, and more than 35% of the dose-escalation patients had been treated with checkpoint inhibitors. Three dose-escalation patients achieved partial responses, one with hepatocellular carcinoma and two with cutaneous melanoma. Peripheral TCRbeta sequencing was intended to test whether TCR sequence diversity was altered and clonal T-cell expansion was caused by ivuxolimab. The paper reports the monotherapy dose-escalation portion (N of about 51 patients) of the phase I ivuxolimab trial. General findings and caveats noted by the study authors: Which antigens the clonally expanded peripheral T cells were specific for was not determined. In the 0.1-3.0 mg/kg groups, partial responders had among the lowest normalized peripheral clonal expansion, particularly in CD8+ T cells. After ivuxolimab, CD8+ T cells had more expanded clones than CD4+ T cells on average. Low levels of normalized T-cell clonal expansion were also seen in some patients who did not respond. At doses from 0.1 to 3.0 mg/kg, clonal expansion was seen in both CD4+ and CD8+ blood T cells between baseline and week 6.

Patients with autoimmune disease history or receiving systemic immunosuppression were excluded from the trial. Peripheral blood for TCR sequencing was collected from all dose cohorts at baseline, on cycle 4 day 1, and on cycle 7 day 1. Samples came from an open-label, multicenter, first-in-human phase I dose-escalation trial of ivuxolimab. Adults with locally advanced or metastatic head and neck squamous cell, hepatocellular, melanoma or renal cell carcinoma were enrolled in the trial. Before TCR sequencing, CD4+ T cells and CD8+ T cells from peripheral blood were sorted into separate populations. To sequence the TCRbeta CDR3 region, genomic DNA was isolated from the sorted cells. TCRbeta CDR3 regions were sequenced using the immunoSEQ Assay. Sourced from immuneACCESS, this table was stored by TCRdb with only in-frame sequences that have V and J called. A share of the clones is absent; for the studies checked, an unresolved V gene accounts for under half, and the remainder has no known explanation. The table for this sample lists about 37,000 clones; about 90% of them were counted only once. 15% to 20% of the sample goes to the ten largest clones.

From its cysteine to its phenylalanine, the CDR3 spans 14 amino acids. Only the CDR3 region is kept as DNA, spanning 42 bases read in frame from base 1. V and J lose 4 bases and 2 bases, and a span of 11 bases separates them. For CDR1 and CDR2, the germline V gene lists MGHRA and YSYEKL. The count of this clone is one. The target of this receptor is not known. Base qualities were left out, and no much larger clone turns up one base away. The TCR originated in an adult with an advanced solid tumor such as melanoma, head and neck, liver or kidney cancer. This chain is built from TRBV4-1 and TRBJ2-5; a confident D gene designation cannot be given. Sequenced material: CD4+ or CD8+ T cells sorted from blood, taken in a trial of the OX40 agonist ivuxolimab. The nucleotide sequence is TGCGCCAGCAGCCCCCCACAGATACAAGAGACCCAGTACTTC. Its translation is CASSPPQIQETQYF.